This note documents a single TCR beta chain sequence. This sample is drawn from a study of blood T cell repertoires in COVID-19. Whole-study context: PBMCs, B-cell-depleted T cells, or T cells provided the cDNA or gDNA that made up the material.

Participants were aged about 18 to 89 years, lived in over 20 US areas, and enrolled virtually. Allocation to cohorts depended on clinical history reported by the participants. Symptom resolution, clearance, or two negative PCRs marked donors in Cohort 3 as recovered. The CDR3 consists of 15 residues. Trimming pared 5 bases from V and 4 bases from J, leaving 15 bases between. In germline, CDR1 is SEHNR, CDR2 FQNEAQ (reference sequence). Repertoires were generated with immunoSEQ multiplex PCR, while TCRdb's copy carries only in-frame clones and drops some. The table has 200,000 to 250,000 clones, roughly 80% seen once.

Sequencing used PBMCs or T cells enriched from blood (not recorded which). This TCR was sampled from a man in his fifties or sixties who had recovered from COVID-19. This rearrangement joins TRBV7-9 to TRBJ2-1, with D perhaps TRBD2 (5 bases). This CDR3 reads CASSPSGGGYNEQFF. CDR3 nucleotide sequence: TGTGCCAGCAGCCCCTCTGGTGGAGGTTACAATGAGCAGTTCTTC.